A single sample gave rise to the 14 T cell receptor beta chains below, sequenced in a study of CD4 T cells in relation to SARS-CoV-2 and coronaviruses. Before the COVID-19 pandemic, during about 2010-2018, CD4+ T cells were taken from unexposed donors. Clones were sequenced by immunoSEQ multiplex PCR, and TCRdb holds only the in-frame ones, with some missing. The table records roughly 71,000 clones, 80% to 90% of them present only once. Sequences were obtained from memory CD4+ T cells from PBMCs. These receptors all come from a human donor in good health.

This clone was seen only a few times. This sequence joins TRBV6-6 and TRBJ2-2; 7 nucleotides align to TRBD1. V lost 6 bases, J lost 7 bases, and 5 bases stayed unmatched. The CDR3 consists of 13 residues. Germline V gene lookup returns CDR1 MNHNY and CDR2 SVGAGI (reference sequence). This CDR3 is CASRITGDGELFF. Written as DNA, the CDR3 is TGTGCCAGCAGAATTACAGGGGACGGGGAGCTGTTTTTT.

The chain employs TRBV2 and TRBJ2-2; D may be TRBD2 (6 bases). Trimming pared 6 bases from V and 5 bases from J, leaving 10 bases between. Per germline, CDR1 SNHLY and CDR2 FYNNEI. The CDR3 contains 13 residues. CDR3 amino acids: CASRGTVTGELFF. The CDR3 DNA reads TGTGCCAGCAGGGGGACTGTGACCGGGGAGCTGTTTTTT.

The V gene is TRBV2, the J gene TRBJ2-2; maybe TRBD1 (5 bases). V gave up 4 bases and J gave up 3 bases, with 12 bases separating them. Germline assignment: CDR1 SNHLY and CDR2 FYNNEI. CDR3 length: 15 amino acids. Written as DNA, the CDR3 is TGTGCCAGCAGTGCGTGGCAGGGATACACCGGGGAGCTGTTTTTT. Protein product: CASSAWQGYTGELFF.

The chain combines TRBV7-3 with TRBJ2-2; D unresolved. CDR3 length: 14 amino acids. Germline V gene data show CDR1 as SGHTA and CDR2 as FQGTGA. V was pared by 2 bases and J by 2 bases, with 6 bases between. The CDR3 sequence is CASSLGYNTGELFF. The DNA of the CDR3 is TGTGCCAGCAGCTTAGGCTACAACACCGGGGAGCTGTTTTTT.

The rearrangement links TRBV7-3 to TRBJ2-7; D gene ambiguous. Germline-derived CDR1 and CDR2 are SGHTA and FQGTGA. This CDR3 region has 13 residues. V was pared by 6 bases and J by 0 bases, with 9 bases between. This CDR3 reads CASSLGPSYEQYF. CDR3 sequence (DNA): TGTGCCAGCAGTCTGGGTCCCTCCTACGAGCAGTACTTC.

This clone was counted a single time. V usage is TRBV5-1 and J usage is TRBJ1-2; no definite D call. Trimming took 0 bases from V and 3 from J, leaving 9 bases between them. The CDR3 contains 14 residues. Germline V gene data show CDR1 as SGHRS and CDR2 as YFSETQ. The CDR3 loop reads CASSLAGGHYGYTF. The CDR3 nucleotides are TGCGCCAGCAGCTTGGCCGGCGGACACTATGGCTACACCTTC.

This clone was seen only a few times. V usage is TRBV28 and J usage is TRBJ1-4, with 7 bases matching TRBD1. The V gene end was trimmed by 6 bases and the J gene end by 8 bases; junction bases not matched to a gene: 9. The germline CDR1 and CDR2 sequences are MDHEN and SYDVKM. The CDR3 is 14 residues long. CDR3 sequence: CASSVGQSPEKLFF. The CDR3 region has the DNA TGTGCCAGCAGCGTGGGACAGTCTCCCGAAAAACTGTTTTTT.

The rearrangement links TRBV30 to TRBJ1-1, with D tentatively TRBD1 (6 bases). Germline V lookup: CDR1 GTSNPN, CDR2 SVGIG (reference sequence). Trimming shortened V by 5 bases and J by 2 bases, and 12 bases separated the two germline ends. This CDR3 has 13 amino acids. CDR3: CAWLGQSNTEAFF. CDR3 nucleotide sequence: TGTGCCTGGCTTGGACAGAGTAACACTGAAGCTTTCTTT.

The rearrangement links TRBV10-2 to TRBJ2-7; 14 bases match TRBD2. With 6 bases clipped from V and 2 bases from J, the junction kept 3 bases outside the gene matches. Germline CDR1 reads WSHSY; CDR2 reads SAAADI. CDR3 length equals 15 residues. The DNA for the CDR3 is TGCGCCAGCAGCGGACTAGCGGGAGGTCCCTACGAGCAGTACTTC. It is translated as CASSGLAGGPYEQYF.

The rearrangement joins TRBV12-3 or TRBV12-4 to TRBJ1-2; D unclear. V gave up 7 bases and J gave up 1 base, with 7 bases separating them. CDR3 size: 12 residues. CDR3 loop: CASTSLNYGYTF. CDR3 nucleotide sequence: TGTGCCAGCACTTCCCTTAACTATGGCTACACCTTC.

The sample holds a few counts of this clone. This chain connects TRBV2 to TRBJ1-6; a weak D match, TRBD1 (5 bases). From germline, CDR1 is SNHLY and CDR2 FYNNEI. Trimming removed 1 base at V and 8 bases at J, with 9 bases between. This CDR3 has 14 residues. The CDR3 bases are TGTGCCAGCAGTGAAGGACAGCTTGATTCACCCCTCCACTTT. It yields the protein CASSEGQLDSPLHF.

This rearrangement joins TRBV19 to TRBJ1-6, with D perhaps TRBD1 (5 bases). This CDR3 has 14 residues. The V gene's germline CDR1 is LNHDA and CDR2 SQIVND (reference sequence). Deletions cut 3 bases from V and 7 bases from J, with 10 bases between. Here the CDR3 reads CASSIGQGNSPLHF. As DNA, the CDR3 is TGTGCCAGTAGTATCGGGCAGGGAAATTCACCCCTCCACTTT.

This clone has a handful of counts. This chain uses TRBV7-9 with TRBJ1-6; D gene ambiguous. Germline-derived CDR1 and CDR2 are SEHNR and FQNEAQ (reference sequence). This CDR3 has 16 residues. Trimming cost V 0 bases and J 6 bases, with 12 bases left between them. For the CDR3, the DNA is TGTGCCAGCAGCTTAGCGTGGGCAGGCCTTAATTCACCCCTCCACTTT. It encodes CASSLAWAGLNSPLHF.

This chain uses TRBV20-1 with TRBJ1-1, with 7 nucleotides matching TRBD1. V dropped 3 bases and J dropped 1; count of bases not matched to a gene: 8. The CDR3 loop spans 15 amino acids. Germline V gives CDR1 DFQATT, CDR2 SNEGSKA (reference sequence). CDR3 region: CSASRQGLGNTEAFF. The DNA for the CDR3 is TGCAGTGCTAGTCGACAGGGCCTCGGGAACACTGAAGCTTTCTTT.